What follows are 28 T cell receptor beta chains derived from one specimen sequenced in a study of blood T cell repertoires in COVID-19. The table came from immunoSEQ multiplex PCR; TCRdb's copy has only in-frame clones and leaves some out. This table holds some 330,000 clones, just under 90% found once. The sequenced sample consisted of peripheral blood. Receptors originate from a woman under 40 with COVID-19, enrolled during active disease.

This rearrangement joins TRBV2 to TRBJ1-2; 10 positions agree with TRBD1. This CDR3 is 15 amino acids long. V gave up 7 bases and J gave up 4 bases; unmatched junction bases: 9. CDR1 is SNHLY and CDR2 is FYNNEI in the germline V gene. CDR3 coding DNA: TGTGCCAGCACTCCCTCGACAGGGGGCAGCTATGGCTACACCTTC. Translation: CASTPSTGGSYGYTF.

This clone appeared a few times. This sequence joins TRBV13 and TRBJ1-3; D uncertain. CDR1 and CDR2 (germline): PRHDT, FYEKMQ (reference sequence). The ends were cut back, 4 bases at V and 0 bases at J, with 13 bases in the middle. This CDR3 is built from 16 residues. CDR3 sequence (DNA): TGTGCCAGCAGCTCCCGATCGAGGAGCTCTGGAAACACCATATATTTT. Protein sequence: CASSSRSRSSGNTIYF.

In nucleotides, the CDR3 is TGTGCCAGCAGCTTCGGTAATAGCCCAGATACGCAGTATTTT. Translation: CASSFGNSPDTQYF. The rearrangement joins TRBV11-2 to TRBJ2-3; D gene uncertain. The CDR3 runs to 14 residues. Trimming pared 3 bases from V and 4 bases from J, leaving 11 bases between. Germline V gene sequence: CDR1 SGHAT, CDR2 FQNNGV.

The V call is TRBV6-2 or TRBV6-3, the J call TRBJ1-5; 10 bases line up with TRBD1. V lost 6 bases, J lost 6 bases, and 14 bases stayed unmatched. Germline V lookup: CDR1 MNHEY, CDR2 SVGEGT. This CDR3 has 17 amino acids. This chain's CDR3 is CASSANRQGAWFQPQHF. Here the CDR3 DNA reads TGTGCCAGCAGCGCAAACCGACAGGGGGCCTGGTTTCAGCCCCAGCATTTT.

The J gene is TRBJ2-4, the V gene TRBV27, with D possibly being TRBD2 (5 bases). Trimming took 2 bases from V and 3 from J, leaving 8 bases between them. Per germline, CDR1 MNHEY and CDR2 SMNVEV (reference sequence). The CDR3 runs to 14 residues. The CDR3 spells CASSLEGNKNIQYF. CDR3 nucleotide sequence: TGTGCCAGCAGTTTAGAGGGCAACAAAAACATTCAGTACTTC.

The V gene is TRBV23-1, the J gene TRBJ1-1; 7 nucleotides align to TRBD1. TRBV23-1 is assigned to the ORF class and has an uncertain function. The V and J ends lost 0 bases and 6 bases, in that order; junction bases with no gene match: 13. The CDR3 extends over 17 amino acids. The CDR3 is CASSQSGTGEPQPEAFF. The CDR3 DNA sequence: TGCGCCAGCAGTCAATCAGGCACAGGGGAACCCCAACCTGAAGCTTTCTTT.

In this sample, this clone turned up once. The rearrangement uses TRBV4-2 and TRBJ2-3; 7 bases line up with TRBD1. The CDR3 spans 13 residues. V dropped 4 bases and J dropped 5; count of bases not matched to a gene: 3. CDR1 is LGHNA, CDR2 YNFKEQ, per germline. The chain's CDR3 is CASSLYRGDTQYF. CDR3 nucleotides: TGTGCCAGCAGCCTATACAGGGGAGATACGCAGTATTTT.

The chain uses TRBV6-5 and TRBJ1-5, with D possibly matching TRBD1 (6 bases). V was pared by 5 bases and J by 7 bases, with 12 bases between. This CDR3 has 13 residues. CDR1 MNHEY and CDR2 SVGAGI come from the germline V gene. DNA for the CDR3: TGTGCCAGCAGTAAAAAGAGGGGGCAGCCCCAGCATTTT. It is translated as CASSKKRGQPQHF.

This CDR3 is CASSQDRSGDEKLFF. Here the CDR3 DNA reads TGCGCCAGCAGCCAAGATAGGTCAGGGGATGAAAAACTGTTTTTT. V is TRBV4-3 and J is TRBJ1-4; D may be TRBD1 (6 bases). Germline V gene sequence: CDR1 LGHNA, CDR2 YSLEER. V was trimmed by 0 bases and J by 6 bases, leaving 11 bases between them. This CDR3 is 15 amino acids long.

The genes are TRBV6-4 and TRBJ2-2, with 9 bases aligning to TRBD2. This CDR3 contains 15 residues. V lost 5 bases, J lost 0 bases, and 1 base stayed unmatched. Germline V gene data show CDR1 as MRHNA and CDR2 as SNTAGT. CDR3 region: CASSRLAANTGELFF. Written as DNA, the CDR3 is TGTGCCAGCAGTCGACTAGCGGCGAACACCGGGGAGCTGTTTTTT.

Comments on this clone: One junction end disagrees with the germline gene, perhaps due to a read error. The gene calls are TRBV5-1 and TRBJ1-1; TRBD1 matches at 9 bases. The CDR3 has 13 residues. Germline CDR1 SGHRS, CDR2 YFSETQ. The CDR3 DNA follows: TGCGCCAGCAGTACCGGGACAGGGCTTAAGCCGCTCTTT. Its translation: CASSTGTGLKPLF.

The chain uses TRBV5-8 and TRBJ2-1, with D possibly matching TRBD2 (7 bases). The length of the CDR3 is 16 residues. The germline V and J ends were trimmed by 4 bases and 6 bases, with 20 bases remaining between them. In germline, CDR1 is SGHTS, CDR2 YDEGEE. The DNA of the CDR3 is TGTGCCAGCAGCCCCCATAGGAGGGGGGGAGCCAATGAGCAGTTCTTC. It specifies CASSPHRRGGANEQFF.

The rearrangement links TRBV5-1 to TRBJ2-7, with a tentative D call TRBD1 (6 bases). CDR1 is SGHRS, CDR2 YFSETQ, per germline. CDR3 length: 14 residues. V lost 0 bases and J lost 6, with 13 bases in between. The CDR3 sequence: CASSLDGAGVEQYV. In DNA, the CDR3 is TGCGCCAGCAGCTTGGATGGGGCAGGGGTCGAGCAGTACGTC.

This rearrangement joins TRBV28 to TRBJ1-1; no clear D gene. Germline CDR1 is MDHEN and CDR2 is SYDVKM. The germline V and J ends were trimmed by 5 bases and 2 bases, with 12 bases remaining between them. This CDR3 is built from 14 residues. CDR3 in DNA: TGTGCCAGCAGTCTCCCCGGTCCCAACACTGAAGCTTTCTTT. This encodes CASSLPGPNTEAFF. Complete variable domain (other parts from reference TRBV28 and TRBJ1-1): DVKVTQSSRYLVKRTGEKVFLECVQDMDHENMFWYRQDPGLGLRLIYFSYDVKMKEKGDIPEGYSVSREKKERFSLILESASTNQTSMYLCASSLPGPNTEAFFGQGTRLTVV.

The rearrangement uses TRBV19 and TRBJ1-4; TRBD1 matches at 9 bases. This CDR3 has 14 residues. Trimming cost V 4 bases and J 7 bases; bases outside gene matches: 4. CDR1 LNHDA and CDR2 SQIVND come from the germline V gene (reference sequence). CDR3 amino acids: CASSTGQGPEKLFF. The DNA for the CDR3 is TGTGCCAGTAGTACGGGACAGGGACCTGAAAAACTGTTTTTT.

V usage is TRBV19 and J usage is TRBJ1-6, with a possible D match to TRBD1 (5 bases). The CDR3 is made up of 14 amino acids. V lost 7 bases and J lost 5, with 12 bases in between. In germline, CDR1 is LNHDA, CDR2 SQIVND (reference sequence). The CDR3 is CASNPPGNNSPLHF. CDR3 in DNA: TGTGCCAGTAACCCGCCAGGGAATAATTCACCCCTCCACTTT.

The chain combines TRBV30 with TRBJ1-6, with D perhaps matching TRBD1 (5 bases). Germline V gene data show CDR1 as GTSNPN and CDR2 as SVGIG (reference sequence). This CDR3 contains 15 residues. Trimming pared 2 bases from V and 0 bases from J, leaving 8 bases between. CDR3 region: CAWSRQSSYNSPLHF. The DNA of the CDR3 is TGTGCCTGGAGTCGACAGAGCTCCTATAATTCACCCCTCCACTTT.

In this sample, this clone turned up a few times. The chain combines TRBV7-9 with TRBJ1-1, with no clear D. This CDR3 is built from 13 residues. Germline V gene sequence: CDR1 SEHNR, CDR2 FQNEAQ (reference sequence). Trimming removed 4 bases at V and 1 base at J, with 7 bases between. CDR3 sequence reads: CASSSWRNTEAFF. DNA of the CDR3: TGTGCCAGCAGCTCTTGGAGGAACACTGAAGCTTTCTTT.

The V call is TRBV19, the J call TRBJ2-3, with 7 bases aligning to TRBD2. Germline CDR1 and CDR2: LNHDA and SQIVND (reference sequence). The V segment lost 9 bases and the J segment 0 bases; nucleotides outside the gene matches: 3. The CDR3 contains 13 residues. CDR3 loop: CASWDYSTDTQYF. CDR3 in DNA: TGTGCCAGCTGGGACTACAGCACAGATACGCAGTATTTT.

The chain couples TRBV7-2 to TRBJ2-3, with a tentative D call TRBD2 (6 bases). Trimming took 5 bases from V and 10 from J, leaving 16 bases between them. CDR3 length equals 13 residues. Germline V gene lookup returns CDR1 SGHTA and CDR2 FQGNSA. The CDR3 DNA follows: TGTGCCAGCAGCCCACTAGCCAGGCTGGCGCAGTATTTT. This encodes CASSPLARLAQYF.

V gene TRBV5-4 combines with J gene TRBJ1-1, with D possibly being TRBD1 (5 bases). Germline CDR1 SGHNT, CDR2 YYREEE (reference sequence). This CDR3 comprises 14 residues. V was pared by 0 bases and J by 10 bases, with 16 bases between. The CDR3, as DNA: TGTGCCAGCAGCTTGGAGGCTCAGGGTTCTCGAGCTTTCTTT. It encodes CASSLEAQGSRAFF.

The V gene is TRBV7-9, the J gene TRBJ1-4; no reliable D call. Trimming took off 4 bases at V and 8 bases at J, with 11 bases between the two ends. The CDR3 sequence is 13 residues long. CDR1 SEHNR and CDR2 FQNEAQ come from the germline V gene (reference sequence). Here the CDR3 DNA reads TGTGCCAGCAGCTATCCGGGTGAGGAAAAACTGTTTTTT. Residues: CASSYPGEEKLFF.

The chain employs TRBV28 and TRBJ2-7; TRBD2 matches at 8 bases. Germline loops: CDR1 MDHEN, CDR2 SYDVKM. After removal of 7 bases from V and 2 bases from J, the junction contained 10 bases not matched to a gene. The CDR3 consists of 15 residues. This CDR3 is CASNLFSGETYEQYV. The DNA of the CDR3 is TGTGCCAGCAATCTATTTAGCGGGGAGACCTACGAGCAGTACGTC.

This chain links TRBV11-2 with TRBJ1-2, with D perhaps TRBD1 (6 bases). The germline V and J ends were trimmed by 5 bases and 8 bases, with 12 bases remaining between them. The germline V gene encodes CDR1 SGHAT and CDR2 FQNNGV. This CDR3 has 12 amino acids. The CDR3 DNA reads as TGTGCCAGCAGCCTCCGGACAGCCGGCTACACCTTC. It specifies CASSLRTAGYTF. Looking up the rest from reference TRBV11-2 and TRBJ1-2 gives the full variable domain: EAGVAQSPRYKIIEKRQSVAFWCNPISGHATLYWYQQILGQGPKLLIQFQNNGVVDDSQLPKDRFSAERLKGVDSTLKIQPAKLEDSAVYLCASSLRTAGYTFGSGTRLTVV.

By share, this clone counts as medium-sized. The rearrangement joins TRBV6-2 or TRBV6-3 to TRBJ2-7; no firm D call. This CDR3 region has 14 residues. Germline CDR1 MNHEY, CDR2 SVGEGT. The ends were cut back, 6 bases at V and 2 bases at J, with 14 bases in the middle. As DNA, the CDR3 is TGTGCCAGCAGCTTTTCCTCGGTAGCCTACGAGCAGTACTTC. Encoded protein: CASSFSSVAYEQYF.

This chain joins TRBV6-6 and TRBJ2-2, with D perhaps TRBD1 (6 bases). CDR3 length equals 16 residues. V dropped 6 bases and J dropped 3 bases, with 17 bases sitting between them. Germline loops: CDR1 MNHNY, CDR2 SVGAGI (reference sequence). CDR3 residues: CASRAESRGDTGELFF. CDR3 nucleotide sequence: TGTGCCAGCAGGGCCGAATCCAGGGGAGACACCGGGGAGCTGTTTTTT.

The rearrangement joins TRBV6-4 to TRBJ2-1; 9 bases fit TRBD2. Looked up from germline, CDR1 is MRHNA and CDR2 is SNTAGT. Losses at the gene ends were 0 bases for V and 7 bases for J; bases not matched to a gene: 4. The CDR3 is 15 residues long. The CDR3 DNA follows: TGTGCCAGCAGTGACTCGGTAGCGGGGGTTAATGAGCAGTTCTTC. Translating gives CASSDSVAGVNEQFF.

The CDR3: CATSNLNIQGSYNEQFF. As DNA, the CDR3 is TGTGCCACCAGCAACCTAAATATACAGGGCTCCTACAATGAGCAGTTCTTC. The rearrangement links TRBV15 to TRBJ2-1; tentative D call: TRBD1 (6 bases). The V end lost 4 bases, the J end lost 0 bases, and 16 bases lay between the germline ends. Looked up from germline, CDR1 is LNHNV and CDR2 is YYDKDF (reference sequence). This CDR3 spans 17 amino acids.